This is a list of T cell receptor beta chains from one sample in a study of T-cell memory formation after mild COVID-19. TCRdb passed the 5' RACE reads through MiXCR, listing each CDR3 protein once. The table records under 450,000 distinct CDR3 sequences, 14% of them present only once. The sample consisted of PBMCs or a T cell subset sorted from them (not recorded which). These receptors came from a man aged 18 to 30 who had mild COVID-19 (a few samples of this study predate the infection). Cell type and time point are not known. CDR3s include the opening cysteine and the closing phenylalanine or tryptophan. D genes are given only for firm matches. Part of the rows lack a size; the others show once, few, many or a class for expanded clones.

J gene	clone size	V gene	D gene	CDR3 protein	CDR3 DNA
TRBJ1-5	.	TRBV12-3/TRBV12-4	.	CASSINQPQHF	TGTGCCAGCAGTATCAATCAGCCCCAGCATTTT
TRBJ2-1	.	TRBV3-1	.	CASSILANHNEQFF	TGTGCCAGCAGTATACTAGCCAACCACAATGAGCAGTTCTTC
TRBJ1-3	few	TRBV5-1	.	CASSLSVGGDGNTIYF	TGCGCCAGCAGCTTAAGCGTGGGGGGCGACGGAAACACCATATATTTT
TRBJ2-3	.	TRBV29-1	TRBD1	CSVSRTGPDTQYF	TGCAGCGTTTCAAGGACAGGACCAGATACGCAGTATTTT
TRBJ2-5	few	TRBV18	.	CASSPAGPKETQYF	TGTGCCAGCTCACCAGCGGGGCCCAAAGAGACCCAGTACTTC
TRBJ2-3	.	TRBV7-2	.	CASSRRYTQYF	TGTGCCAGCAGCCGGAGGTATACGCAGTATTTT
TRBJ1-5	many	TRBV12-3/TRBV12-4	.	CASMGNQPQHF	TGTGCCAGCATGGGGAATCAGCCCCAGCATTTT
TRBJ2-1	few	TRBV27	.	CASSLLSMRSEQFF	TGTGCCAGCAGTTTATTGAGTATGAGGAGTGAGCAGTTCTTC
TRBJ1-1	few	TRBV9	.	CASSLGAFF	TGTGCCAGCAGCTTGGGGGCTTTCTTT
TRBJ2-7	.	TRBV7-7	TRBD1	CASSKGQGAHEQYF	TGTGCCAGCAGCAAGGGACAGGGGGCCCACGAGCAGTACTTC
TRBJ1-6	few	TRBV20-1	.	CSARAQGRNSPLHF	TGCAGTGCTAGGGCCCAGGGGAGAAATTCACCCCTCCACTTT
TRBJ1-2	many	TRBV7-2	TRBD1	CASSLARTGRSGGYTF	TGTGCCAGCAGCTTAGCGAGGACAGGGAGGTCCGGTGGCTACACCTTC
TRBJ2-2	few	TRBV11-3	TRBD1	CASSWTGLRSGELFF	TGTGCCAGCAGCTGGACAGGGCTTAGGTCCGGGGAGCTGTTTTTT
TRBJ2-3	few	TRBV20-1	.	CSASARVSTDTQYF	TGCAGTGCTAGTGCGCGGGTTAGCACAGATACGCAGTATTTT
TRBJ2-1	.	TRBV7-9	.	CASGRTGRYNEQFF	TGTGCCAGCGGGAGGACAGGTCGCTACAATGAGCAGTTCTTC
TRBJ1-1	.	TRBV5-1	.	CASSLEARGYSTEAFF	TGCGCCAGCAGCTTGGAGGCACGGGGGTATAGCACTGAAGCTTTCTTT
TRBJ1-6	.	TRBV5-4	.	CASSPDGKGYSPLHF	TGTGCCAGCAGCCCGGACGGGAAGGGGTATTCACCCCTCCACTTT
TRBJ2-2	.	TRBV11-1	.	CASSVGTLRGELFF	TGTGCCAGCAGCGTCGGGACTCTAAGAGGGGAGCTGTTTTTT
TRBJ1-1	few	TRBV30	.	CAWSVNRDTEAFF	TGTGCCTGGAGCGTAAACAGGGACACTGAAGCTTTCTTT
TRBJ2-7	few	TRBV6-2/TRBV6-3	.	CASSYLTDGGYEQYF	TGTGCCAGCAGTTACTTAACGGACGGTGGCTACGAGCAGTACTTC
TRBJ1-5	few	TRBV15	.	CATSRSVLGQPQHF	TGTGCCACCAGCAGGTCGGTACTGGGACAGCCCCAGCATTTT
TRBJ2-3	many	TRBV7-9	.	CASLGRGTDTQYF	TGTGCCAGCCTAGGCAGGGGTACAGATACGCAGTATTTT
TRBJ2-1	few	TRBV5-1	TRBD1	CASSDRDRGRYEQFF	TGCGCCAGCAGCGACCGGGACAGGGGGCGATATGAGCAGTTCTTC
TRBJ2-1	.	TRBV4-1	TRBD1	CASSQVGLAGTGPDNEQFF	TGCGCCAGCAGCCAAGTGGGCCTAGCCGGGACAGGTCCCGACAATGAGCAGTTCTTC
TRBJ1-1	.	TRBV5-1	.	CASSLSRADTEAFF	TGCGCCAGCAGCTTGAGCAGGGCGGACACTGAAGCTTTCTTT
TRBJ2-5	.	TRBV5-4	TRBD2	CASSLVKRGGRETQYF	TGTGCCAGCAGCTTGGTGAAGCGGGGGGGCAGGGAGACCCAGTACTTC
TRBJ1-2	few	TRBV20-1	TRBD1	CSARPRQGGRYGYTF	TGCAGTGCTAGGCCTCGACAGGGGGGCCGCTATGGCTACACCTTC
TRBJ2-1	many	TRBV7-2	TRBD1	CASSRQGNEQFF	TGTGCCAGCAGCCGACAGGGGAATGAGCAGTTCTTC
TRBJ1-5	many	TRBV28	.	CASAGVDQPQHF	TGTGCCAGCGCAGGGGTCGATCAGCCCCAGCATTTT
TRBJ2-5	.	TRBV11-1	TRBD2	CASSFRPGGEETQYF	TGTGCCAGCAGCTTCCGGCCGGGAGGAGAAGAGACCCAGTACTTC
TRBJ2-4	.	TRBV7-9	.	CASSLARQGLAKNIQYF	TGTGCCAGCAGCTTAGCGCGACAGGGACTAGCCAAAAACATTCAGTACTTC
TRBJ1-1	.	TRBV7-2	.	CASSPRGGVAFF	TGTGCCAGCAGCCCCAGGGGAGGGGTGGCTTTCTTT
TRBJ1-2	many	TRBV7-9	.	CASSARTDYGYTF	TGTGCCAGCAGCGCCCGGACGGACTATGGCTACACCTTC
TRBJ1-3	.	TRBV12-3/TRBV12-4	.	CASTPTFILSGNTIYF	TGTGCCAGCACCCCGACTTTCATTCTAAGTGGAAACACCATATATTTT
TRBJ2-2	.	TRBV4-2	TRBD1	CASSPSQGQGELFF	TGTGCCAGCAGCCCCTCACAGGGGCAAGGGGAGCTGTTTTTT
TRBJ1-2	few	TRBV5-6	.	CASSLRGAQPGYTF	TGTGCCAGCAGCTTGCGGGGGGCGCAACCTGGCTACACCTTC
TRBJ2-6	few	TRBV3-1	.	CASSLLGQAGANVLTF	TGTGCCAGCAGCCTTCTCGGGCAGGCTGGGGCCAACGTCCTGACTTTC
TRBJ1-5	many	TRBV25-1	.	CASSESPPTPPGSNQPQHF	TGTGCCAGCAGTGAATCACCCCCAACCCCCCCAGGGAGCAATCAGCCCCAGCATTTT
TRBJ2-3	.	TRBV11-3	.	CASSPKGLDTQYF	TGTGCCAGCAGCCCCAAAGGCCTAGATACGCAGTATTTT
TRBJ2-2	.	TRBV5-6	.	CASSLGVTGELFF	TGTGCCAGCAGCTTGGGGGTCACCGGGGAGCTGTTTTTT
TRBJ2-5	many	TRBV4-3	.	CASSQEGRDRETQYF	TGCGCCAGCAGCCAAGAGGGCCGGGATAGGGAGACCCAGTACTTC
TRBJ1-6	.	TRBV10-3	.	CAISERRTLGGSPLHF	TGTGCCATCAGTGAGAGGAGGACCCTTGGGGGTTCACCCCTCCACTTT
TRBJ2-5	few	TRBV28	.	CASSFHLGEETQYF	TGTGCCAGCAGTTTCCACTTGGGGGAGGAGACCCAGTACTTC
TRBJ2-5	few	TRBV20-1	TRBD2	CSAPSGGPLGTQYF	TGCAGTGCCCCGAGCGGGGGCCCCCTCGGGACCCAGTACTTC
TRBJ2-1	few	TRBV5-4	.	CASRIDTYNEQFF	TGTGCCAGCAGGATAGACACATACAATGAGCAGTTCTTC
TRBJ2-3	few	TRBV20-1	.	CSAEGGITDTQYF	TGCAGTGCTGAGGGCGGAATCACAGATACGCAGTATTTT
TRBJ2-3	few	TRBV21-1	.	CASSGVSRSADTQYF	TGTGCCAGCAGCGGGGTCTCGCGCAGCGCAGATACGCAGTATTTT
TRBJ1-1	few	TRBV5-1	.	CASSLAADMNTEAFF	TGCGCCAGCAGCTTGGCAGCAGACATGAACACTGAAGCTTTCTTT
TRBJ1-4	few	TRBV15	.	CATRRIGDQGNNEKLFF	TGTGCCACCAGAAGGATTGGTGATCAGGGGAATAATGAAAAACTGTTTTTT
TRBJ2-3	.	TRBV24-1	.	CATSDLRGDTQYF	TGTGCCACCAGTGATTTGCGGGGAGATACGCAGTATTTT
TRBJ2-3	many	TRBV6-5	.	CASSYGGARIDTQYF	TGTGCCAGCAGTTACGGGGGGGCCCGGATAGATACGCAGTATTTT
TRBJ2-7	few	TRBV18	TRBD1	CASSPVGQGTEQYF	TGTGCCAGCTCACCGGTGGGACAGGGGACCGAGCAGTACTTC
TRBJ2-5	many	TRBV5-1	.	CASSLWGPGETQYF	TGCGCCAGCAGCTTATGGGGGCCCGGAGAGACCCAGTACTTC